These 26 T cell receptor beta chains share one sample of origin, sequenced in a study of T cell repertoires in cytomegalovirus infection. Using its own MiXCR run on the reads, TCRdb lists one record per CDR3 protein. The sample contains 400,000 or so distinct CDR3 sequences, around 32% of which appear only once. Sample: PBMCs. All receptors derive from a human donor in good health (CMV status not recorded). Some clones in this sample may be carry-over from other donors' samples.

This sequence joins TRBV20-1 and TRBJ1-4; no firm D call. The CDR3 has 12 amino acids. The germline gives CDR1 DFQATT, CDR2 SNEGSKA (reference sequence). V was trimmed by 8 bases and J by 10 bases, leaving 17 bases between them. Here the CDR3 reads CSSQDFKGKLFF. The DNA of the CDR3 is TGCAGTTCGCAGGACTTTAAGGGAAAACTGTTTTTT.

V usage is TRBV4-3 and J usage is TRBJ2-6; D call uncertain. This CDR3 is built from 17 residues. Trimming removed 3 bases from V and 2 bases from J, with 14 bases in between. Germline CDR1 LGHNA, CDR2 YSLEER. This CDR3 reads CASSQDSDAAGANVLTF. The CDR3 DNA is TGCGCCAGCAGCCAGGATTCGGACGCGGCTGGGGCCAACGTCCTGACTTTC.

The genes are TRBV19 and TRBJ2-6; 8 nucleotides line up with TRBD2. The CDR3 spans 17 residues. The V and J ends lost 9 bases and 4 bases, in that order; junction bases with no gene match: 14. Per germline, CDR1 LNHDA and CDR2 SQIVND (reference sequence). The CDR3 reads CASRGGRVLRGANVLTF. CDR3 bases: TGTGCCAGCCGGGGGGGGAGGGTCCTTCGGGGGGCCAACGTCCTGACTTTC.

This clonotype was seen many times. This chain links TRBV7-8 with TRBJ2-2; TRBD1 matches at 9 bases. The CDR3 runs to 14 residues. V was clipped by 1 base and J by 8 bases; unmatched bases: 2. CDR1 and CDR2 (germline): SGHVS, FQNEAQ. In DNA form, the CDR3 reads TGTGCCAGCAGCTTAGGGACAGGGGCTGGGGAGCTGTTTTTT. The encoded protein is CASSLGTGAGELFF.

Points on this clonotype: One junction end does not reproduce the germline sequence, and a read error may be involved. The rearrangement uses TRBV2 and TRBJ2-1; D gene uncertain. Per the germline V gene, CDR1 is SNHLY and CDR2 is FYNNEI. The CDR3 length is 11 residues. CDR3 coding DNA: TGTGCCAGCAGTGGCGCTCCTGAGCAGGTCTTC. Its translation is CASSGAPEQVF.

In regard to this clonotype: A much larger clone lies one base from this, so it may be a read error. The chain combines TRBV12-5 with TRBJ1-5; no definite D call. Trimming left V 0 bases short and J 4 bases short, with 7 bases between. Germline V gene sequence: CDR1 LGHNT, CDR2 FRNRAP. The CDR3 loop spans 14 amino acids. Here the CDR3 DNA reads TGTGCTAGTGGTTTGGTGGGCACAAATCAGCCCCAGCATTTT. The encoded protein is CASGLVGTNQPQHF.

Points on this clonotype: A much bigger clone sits one base away, suggesting this may be a read error. The rearrangement links TRBV19 to TRBJ1-4; 7 bases fit TRBD1. Losses at the gene ends were 7 bases for V and 0 bases for J; bases not matched to a gene: 5. CDR1 and CDR2 from the germline V gene are LNHDA and SQIVND (reference sequence). This CDR3 is 15 amino acids long. The DNA of the CDR3 is TGTGCCAGTATGATCACAGGGGCAACTAATGAAAAACTGTTTTTT. Protein: CASMITGATNEKLFF.

In this sample, this clonotype turned up a few times. The V gene is TRBV18, the J gene TRBJ1-5, with no clear D. This CDR3 region has 14 residues. The V end was cut by 3 bases, the J end by 8 bases, with 14 bases between. Germline loops: CDR1 KGHSH, CDR2 LQKENI. The CDR3 DNA is TGTGCCAGCTCACCCTCGCGCGGGTCTGAGCCCCAGCATTTT. Amino acids: CASSPSRGSEPQHF.

This clonotype was counted at least ten times. This chain uses TRBV7-7 with TRBJ2-2; 9 bases are a match to TRBD2. Germline V lookup: CDR1 SSHAT, CDR2 FNYEAQ (reference sequence). The CDR3 is 16 residues long. V trimming: 5 bases; J trimming: 2 bases; junction bases outside the gene matches: 6. Here the CDR3 DNA reads TGTGCCAGCAGCCCCAATAGCGGGGGAAACACCGGGGAGCTGTTTTTT. Its protein is CASSPNSGGNTGELFF.

This chain uses TRBV7-8 with TRBJ2-1; D unclear. V dropped 5 bases and J dropped 0 bases, with 11 bases sitting between them. Germline values: CDR1 SGHVS, CDR2 FQNEAQ. The CDR3 contains 15 residues. CDR3 nucleotides: TGTGCCAGCAGCCCGCAGCCCAGCTCCTACAATGAGCAGTTCTTC. As protein: CASSPQPSSYNEQFF.

The chain carries TRBV28 and TRBJ2-1; D not resolved. This CDR3 is 14 amino acids long. V dropped 5 bases and J dropped 9 bases, with 17 bases sitting between them. Looked up from germline, CDR1 is MDHEN and CDR2 is SYDVKM. CDR3 sequence reads: CASSPPGELSEQFF. CDR3 DNA sequence: TGTGCCAGCAGTCCCCCCGGAGAGCTCAGTGAGCAGTTCTTC.

This clonotype has just a few counts. The chain links TRBV6-1 to TRBJ1-4, with D possibly TRBD1 on 6 matching bases. Trimming removed 6 bases from V and 4 bases from J, with 12 bases in between. Germline lookup yields CDR1 MNHNS and CDR2 SASEGT. This CDR3 region has 14 residues. In DNA form, the CDR3 reads TGTGCCAGCAGACTCAGGGGAGATAATGAAAAACTGTTTTTT. This translates into CASRLRGDNEKLFF.

Comments on this clonotype: The junction departs from the called germline gene at one end, perhaps through a read error. This chain joins TRBV27 and TRBJ1-4; no firm D call. The CDR3 spans 15 residues. Germline V gives CDR1 MNHEY, CDR2 SMNVEV (reference sequence). The CDR3 protein is CASSLRDYRGEKLLF. CDR3 nucleotide sequence: TGTGCCAGCAGTTTAAGAGACTACCGTGGAGAAAAACTGTTGTTT.

This clonotype showed up just a few times. The chain employs TRBV6-1 and TRBJ2-2; no clear D. Germline CDR1 is MNHNS and CDR2 is SASEGT. CDR3 length: 13 amino acids. V was trimmed by 5 bases and J by 4 bases, leaving 8 bases between them. The DNA for the CDR3 is TGTGCCAGCAGTAAGACTTCCACCGGGGAGCTGTTTTTT. It translates to CASSKTSTGELFF.

In its sample, this clonotype was seen many times. The CDR3 nucleotides read TGTGCCAGCAGCCCGGGAACCGGGACTAGCGTGGGGACGCAGTATTTT. This gives the protein CASSPGTGTSVGTQYF. The chain combines TRBV7-2 with TRBJ2-3; 10 bases line up with TRBD2. Germline loops: CDR1 SGHTA, CDR2 FQGNSA. Trimming cost V 5 bases and J 9 bases; bases outside gene matches: 14. The CDR3 length is 16 residues.

This chain connects TRBV5-4 to TRBJ2-5, with 11 bases that match TRBD2. V lost 1 base to trimming and J lost 2 bases; unmatched junction nucleotides: 4. The CDR3 spans 16 residues. Germline V gene lookup returns CDR1 SGHNT and CDR2 YYREEE (reference sequence). CDR3 sequence: CASSLLSSGGQETQYF. DNA of the CDR3: TGTGCCAGCAGCTTGTTATCTAGCGGGGGGCAAGAGACCCAGTACTTC.

The J gene is TRBJ2-7, the V gene TRBV7-9; 7 bases match TRBD2. The CDR3 extends over 14 amino acids. Germline trimming cut 1 base from V and 5 bases from J; bases unmatched to any gene: 5. CDR1 and CDR2 from the germline V gene are SEHNR and FQNEAQ (reference sequence). CDR3: CASSLGAGENEQYF. The DNA for the CDR3 is TGTGCCAGCAGCTTAGGGGCGGGGGAGAACGAGCAGTACTTC.

This clonotype was seen more than once but under ten times. The CDR3 DNA reads as TGCGCCAGCAGCCAAGATACAGCTAGCGATAAGACCCAGTACTTC. This translates into CASSQDTASDKTQYF. V and J are TRBV4-3 and TRBJ2-5, with a weak D call TRBD2 (6 bases). The CDR3 spans 15 residues. V lost 0 bases, J lost 6 bases, and 14 bases lay in between. CDR1 LGHNA and CDR2 YSLEER come from the germline V gene.

V is TRBV2 and J is TRBJ1-5, with D unclear. CDR1 is SNHLY and CDR2 is FYNNEI in the germline V gene. Trimming pared 3 bases from V and 7 bases from J, leaving 10 bases between. The CDR3 runs to 13 residues. The CDR3 bases are TGTGCCAGCAGTGATGAGGCAGCCCAGCCCCAGCATTTT. Translated, it gives CASSDEAAQPQHF.

As concerns this clonotype: The conserved phenylalanine or tryptophan normally closing the CDR3 is absent here, so this likely arose from a read error. The chain employs TRBV11-2 and TRBJ2-3; 8 nucleotides align to TRBD2. With V trimmed by 4 bases and J by 1 base, 7 bases remained unmatched. The CDR3 spans 16 residues. From germline, CDR1 is SGHAT and CDR2 FQNNGV. The CDR3 reads CASSSRLASGTDTQYL. The CDR3 DNA follows: TGTGCCAGCAGCTCACGACTAGCGAGTGGCACAGATACGCAGTATTTA.

This clonotype was seen only once. This chain links TRBV7-2 with TRBJ1-2; D may be TRBD1 (5 bases). The V gene lost 5 bases and the J gene lost 4 bases, with 11 bases spanning the gap. Germline loops: CDR1 SGHTA, CDR2 FQGNSA. CDR3 length: 13 amino acids. DNA of the CDR3: TGTGCCAGCAGCCGAGGGGTCCGCTATGGCTACACCTTC. It is translated as CASSRGVRYGYTF.

Comment on this clonotype: The junction departs from the called germline gene at one end, perhaps through a read error. The chain recombines TRBV28 with TRBJ2-7; a possible D gene is TRBD1 (6 bases). Germline V gene data show CDR1 as MDHEN and CDR2 as SYDVKM. The CDR3 runs to 13 residues. The DNA of the CDR3 is TGTGACAGCGGCAGGGGCGTCGGCTACGAGCAGTACTTC. Residues: CDSGRGVGYEQYF.

This chain's CDR3 is CSARSTGGNQPQHF. The CDR3 coding sequence is TGCAGTGCTAGATCAACAGGCGGGAATCAGCCCCAGCATTTT. The V and J genes are TRBV20-1 and TRBJ1-5; weak D call: TRBD1 (5 bases). V lost 2 bases and J lost 4, with 12 bases in between. Germline V gives CDR1 DFQATT, CDR2 SNEGSKA (reference sequence). The CDR3 is 14 amino acids.

The gene calls are TRBV7-3 and TRBJ2-3, with D uncertain. In germline, CDR1 is SGHTA, CDR2 FQGTGA. CDR3 length: 16 amino acids. V lost 3 bases and J lost 2, with 15 bases in between. The CDR3 DNA is TGTGCCAGCAGCTTGGGGTGGGATTACATCACAGATACGCAGTATTTT. Its protein is CASSLGWDYITDTQYF.

The genes are TRBV4-3 and TRBJ1-6, with a weak D call TRBD1 (5 bases). The germline V gene encodes CDR1 LGHNA and CDR2 YSLEER. V shed 0 bases and J shed 14 bases, with 14 bases lying between them. This CDR3 region has 14 residues. The CDR3 coding sequence is TGCGCCAGCAGCCAAGAGACGACAGTTGTGACCCTCCACTTT. Protein: CASSQETTVVTLHF.

Regarding this clonotype: Germline is not matched at one junction end, which may reflect a read error. The chain has TRBV4-1 and TRBJ2-2; D might be TRBD2 (7 bases). The CDR3 totals 17 residues. Germline CDR1 MGHRA, CDR2 YSYEKL. Written as DNA, the CDR3 is TGCGCCAGCAGCCATCCAGGGGAGGGTGGGGACACCGTGGAGCTGTTTTTT. Translation gives CASSHPGEGGDTVELFF.